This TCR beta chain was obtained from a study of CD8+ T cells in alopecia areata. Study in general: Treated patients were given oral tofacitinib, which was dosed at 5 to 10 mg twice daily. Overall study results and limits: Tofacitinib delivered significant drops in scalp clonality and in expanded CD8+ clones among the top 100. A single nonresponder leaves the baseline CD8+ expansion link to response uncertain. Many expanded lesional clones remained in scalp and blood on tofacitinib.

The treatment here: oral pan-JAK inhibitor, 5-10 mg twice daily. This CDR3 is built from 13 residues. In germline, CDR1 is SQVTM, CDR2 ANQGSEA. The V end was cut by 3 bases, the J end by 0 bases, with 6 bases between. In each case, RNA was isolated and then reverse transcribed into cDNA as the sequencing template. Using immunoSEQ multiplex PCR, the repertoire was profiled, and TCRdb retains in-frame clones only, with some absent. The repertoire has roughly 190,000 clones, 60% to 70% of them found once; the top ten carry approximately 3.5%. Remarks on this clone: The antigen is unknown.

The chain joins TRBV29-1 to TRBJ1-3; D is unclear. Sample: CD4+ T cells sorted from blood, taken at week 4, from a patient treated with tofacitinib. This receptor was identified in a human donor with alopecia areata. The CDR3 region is CSVDTASGNTIYF. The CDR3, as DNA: TGCAGCGTTGACACGGCCTCTGGAAACACCATATATTTT.